Listed here are 6 T cell receptor delta chains from one sample, sequenced in a study of gamma-delta T cells after stem cell transplantation. TCRdb re-called clones from the RT-PCR reads using CATT. The data contain 2,000 to 2,500 delta-chain clones, under 55% of them singletons. Sequenced: gamma-delta T cells. Receptor source: a human donor. It is not recorded whose cells these are; they may come from a transplant donor.

This clone qualifies as medium-sized. Other DNA sequences in this sample translate to the same CDR3. The chain has TRDV2 and TRDJ1, with a weak D call TRDD3 (5 bases). Trimming removed 0 bases at V and 3 bases at J, with 13 bases between. Germline V gene lookup returns CDR1 GEAIGNYY and CDR2 EKD. This CDR3 has 15 amino acids. The CDR3 is CACDTMGFKADKLIF. The DNA of the CDR3 is TGTGCCTGTGACACCATGGGATTCAAAGCCGATAAACTCATCTTT.

With regard to this clone: This sequence may be a read error, since a much larger clone differs from it by one base. In the same sample, other DNA sequences code for this CDR3. The V call is TRDV2, the J call TRDJ1; a weak D match, TRDD3 (9 bases). Germline loops: CDR1 GEAIGNYY, CDR2 EKD. This CDR3 has 22 residues. CDR3 nucleotides: TGTGCCTGTGACCTCCTGAATCTTCCTACGAGTACTGGGGGAGACCCCACCGATAAGCTCATCTTT. Translating it yields CACDLLNLPTSTGGDPTDKLIF.

Turning to this clone: Other nucleotide sequences from this sample produce the same CDR3. The rearrangement uses TRDV2 and TRDJ1; the D is unclear. The length of the CDR3 is 16 residues. Germline loops: CDR1 GEAIGNYY, CDR2 EKD. V shed 3 bases and J shed 3 bases, with 19 bases lying between them. CDR3 nucleotides: TGTGCCTGTGACCTGTTGACCACTCTCTCCTCCGATAAACTCATCTTT. Encoded protein: CACDLLTTLSSDKLIF.

This clone is termed large. V usage is TRDV2 and J usage is TRDJ1; 13 bases are a match to TRDD3. The CDR3 has 20 amino acids. The germline CDR1 and CDR2 sequences are GEAIGNYY and EKD. Trimming cost V 3 bases and J 2 bases; bases outside gene matches: 17. The CDR3 coding sequence is TGTGCCTGTGACCCCCTGCGTACTGGGGGATACGCTGATCGGACCGATAAACTCATCTTT. Translated, it gives CACDPLRTGGYADRTDKLIF.

In this sample, this clone turned up a few times. Possible read error: a much larger clone is one base away. The chain carries TRDV2 and TRDJ1, with D possibly TRDD3 on 5 matching bases. The V end lost 0 bases, the J end lost 0 bases, and 19 bases lay between the germline ends. The CDR3 extends over 18 amino acids. From germline, CDR1 is GEAIGNYY and CDR2 EKD. The CDR3 reads CACDTAEAGVRYTDKLIF. CDR3 bases: TGTGCCTGTGACACCGCCGAGGCGGGGGTACGGTACACCGATAAACTCATCTTT.

J is TRDJ1 and V is TRDV2; 12 positions agree with TRDD3. V gave up 0 bases and J gave up 0 bases; unmatched junction bases: 10. CDR3 length: 19 residues. CDR1 is GEAIGNYY, CDR2 EKD, per germline. The CDR3 reads CACDTLVLGDTPHTDKLIF. CDR3 DNA: TGTGCCTGTGACACCCTGGTACTGGGGGATACTCCGCACACCGATAAACTCATCTTT.